What follows are 24 T cell receptor beta chains derived from one specimen sequenced in a study of T cells generated in artificial thymic organoids. Reverse primers in the TRAC or TRBC constant regions drove separate semi-nested PCRs for TCRalpha and TCRbeta. TCRdb fed the 5' RACE reads into MiXCR, producing one record per CDR3 protein. The sample records thousands of distinct CDR3 sequences, approximately 30% being singletons. The sequencing input was naive CD8+ T cells from blood. Subset in this sample: CD3+TCRalphabeta+CD8SP T cells; for blood, CD45RO-CCR7+ naive CD8+ T cells. The receptors come from a human donor who gave cord blood stem cells for thymic organoid culture, a cardiac surgery patient who gave postnatal thymus, or a blood donor (not recorded which).

Worth noting for this clonotype: Given a much more abundant clone one base away, this may be a read error. J is TRBJ2-7 and V is TRBV27; a possible D gene is TRBD1 (8 bases). This CDR3 region has 12 residues. V was trimmed by 5 bases and J by 12 bases, leaving 17 bases between them. Germline values: CDR1 MNHEY, CDR2 SMNVEV (reference sequence). CDR3 in DNA: TGTGCCAGCAGTAGAACACAGGGGGGGCGGTACTTC. Protein product: CASSRTQGGRYF.

The rearrangement links TRBV28 to TRBJ2-5; maybe TRBD1 (5 bases). The CDR3 length is 15 residues. Between the trimmed V and J ends, which lost 4 bases and 4 bases, there was a span of 16 bases. Germline V gives CDR1 MDHEN, CDR2 SYDVKM. The CDR3 DNA reads as TGTGCCAGCAGTTCAATAGGGGTTTGGGGAGAGACCCAGTACTTC. It translates to CASSSIGVWGETQYF.

This clonotype was recorded a few times. The chain uses TRBV20-1 and TRBJ2-5; D unclear. Germline-derived CDR1 and CDR2 are DFQATT and SNEGSKA (reference sequence). This CDR3 spans 16 amino acids. Between the trimmed V and J ends, which lost 4 bases and 0 bases, there was a span of 18 bases. The CDR3 spells CSATVTELRDQETQYF. DNA for the CDR3: TGCAGTGCTACAGTCACCGAACTCCGTGACCAAGAGACCCAGTACTTC.

The chain carries TRBV25-1 and TRBJ2-5; possible D gene TRBD1, 6 bases. In germline, CDR1 is MGHDK, CDR2 SYGVNS. The CDR3 consists of 14 residues. Trimming removed 0 bases at V and 4 bases at J, with 9 bases between. Here the CDR3 reads CASSEYRTAETQYF. As DNA, the CDR3 is TGTGCCAGCAGTGAATACCGGACAGCAGAGACCCAGTACTTC.

The V gene is TRBV27, the J gene TRBJ1-4; the D is unclear. The V gene's germline CDR1 is MNHEY and CDR2 SMNVEV (reference sequence). There are 16 residues in the CDR3. Trimming took off 2 bases at V and 6 bases at J, with 16 bases between the two ends. The CDR3 nucleotides are TGTGCCAGCAGTTTAGCGGCACCCAGGTTCCATGAAAAACTGTTTTTT. This gives the protein CASSLAAPRFHEKLFF.

In its sample, this clonotype ranks as medium-sized. V and J are TRBV7-6 and TRBJ2-7; 8 bases fit TRBD2. J gave up 0 bases and V 5 bases, and 9 bases lay outside the gene matches. Germline V gene data show CDR1 as SGHVS and CDR2 as FNYEAQ. The CDR3 is 16 amino acids. CDR3 sequence reads: CASSQPSGGSSYEQYF. CDR3 coding DNA: TGTGCCAGCAGCCAGCCCAGCGGGGGCAGCTCCTACGAGCAGTACTTC.

This sequence joins TRBV21-1 and TRBJ2-5; TRBD2, the table's D call, was not compared with the DNA. TRBV21-1 is recorded as a pseudogene. The length of the CDR3 is 18 residues. In DNA form, the CDR3 reads TGTGCCAGCAGCAAACCACTAAGACTAGCGGGGGACCAAGAGACCCAGTACTTC. Its protein is CASSKPLRLAGDQETQYF.

V is TRBV5-6 and J is TRBJ2-2; the D call may be TRBD1 or TRBD2 (5 bases each). V lost 0 bases, J lost 6 bases, and 9 bases lay in between. Germline CDR1 and CDR2: SGHDT and YYEEEE. The CDR3 contains 14 residues. The CDR3 sequence: CASSLVRGPGELFF. In nucleotides, the CDR3 is TGTGCCAGCAGCTTGGTACGGGGACCCGGGGAGCTGTTTTTT.

The V gene is TRBV9, the J gene TRBJ1-5; TRBD1 is a possible D gene (5 bases). Trimming cost V 5 bases and J 6 bases, with 12 bases left between them. This CDR3 spans 13 amino acids. CDR1 and CDR2 (germline): SGDLS, YYNGEE. The CDR3 loop is CASRRGAAQPQHF. The CDR3 DNA is TGTGCCAGCAGAAGAGGGGCGGCTCAGCCCCAGCATTTT.

CDR3 bases: TGTGCCAGCAGCCAAGAAGCTAGCGGATATGAGCAGTTCTTC. The encoded protein is CASSQEASGYEQFF. The chain joins TRBV3-1 to TRBJ2-1, with 7 bases aligning to TRBD2. V dropped 0 bases and J dropped 8; count of bases not matched to a gene: 4. Per the germline V gene, CDR1 is LGHDT and CDR2 is YNNKEL (reference sequence). The CDR3 is 14 amino acids.

This clonotype occurred a few times. This chain joins TRBV9 and TRBJ1-5; no clear D gene. V dropped 0 bases and J dropped 1 base, with 5 bases sitting between them. Per germline, CDR1 SGDLS and CDR2 YYNGEE. There are 14 residues in the CDR3. The CDR3 DNA reads as TGTGCCAGCAGCGTAGAAGGAAGCAATCAGCCCCAGCATTTT. Protein product: CASSVEGSNQPQHF. The full variable domain, its missing parts supplied by reference TRBV9 and TRBJ1-5, is DSGVTQTPKHLITATGQRVTLRCSPRSGDLSVYWYQQSLDQGLQFLIQYYNGEERAKGNILERFSAQQFPDLHSELNLSSLELGDSALYFCASSVEGSNQPQHFGDGTRLSIL.

The chain uses TRBV7-9 and TRBJ1-3, with no clear D. CDR1 SEHNR and CDR2 FQNEAQ come from the germline V gene (reference sequence). V gave up 1 base and J gave up 10 bases, with 14 bases separating them. This CDR3 is 14 amino acids long. The CDR3 reads CASSLVEAPSTIYF. In DNA, the CDR3 is TGTGCCAGCAGCTTAGTAGAGGCCCCTTCGACCATATATTTT.

This clonotype was detected a few times. V is TRBV27 and J is TRBJ2-7, with D possibly TRBD2 on 6 matching bases. The V and J ends lost 10 bases and 4 bases respectively, with 11 bases between them. Germline assignment: CDR1 MNHEY and CDR2 SMNVEV (reference sequence). The CDR3 sequence is 11 residues long. For the CDR3, the DNA is TGTGCCACCACGGGGGATTACGAGCAGTACTTC. It is translated as CATTGDYEQYF.

Of note for this clonotype: No conserved phenylalanine or tryptophan ends this CDR3, so it is likely a read error. This chain connects TRBV5-1 to TRBJ1-2; a weak D match, TRBD1 (6 bases). The CDR3 covers 13 residues. CDR1 is SGHRS, CDR2 YFSETQ, per germline. CDR3 residues: CAGSLDSIYGYTL. The CDR3 DNA reads TGCGCCGGCAGCTTGGACAGCATCTATGGCTACACCCTC.

This chain connects TRBV5-1 to TRBJ1-1; TRBD1 matches 10 bases. The CDR3 covers 16 residues. Germline assignment: CDR1 SGHRS and CDR2 YFSETQ. J was trimmed by 2 bases and V by 4 bases; bases with no gene match: 8. CDR3 in amino acids: CASSLDRGLVNTEAFF. DNA of the CDR3: TGCGCCAGCAGCCTGGACAGGGGGTTGGTAAACACTGAAGCTTTCTTT.

This clonotype has a handful of counts. V usage is TRBV5-1 and J usage is TRBJ2-2, with D perhaps matching TRBD1 or TRBD2 (5 bases each). From germline, CDR1 is SGHRS and CDR2 YFSETQ. The germline V and J ends were trimmed by 7 bases and 6 bases, with 22 bases remaining between them. The CDR3 extends over 16 amino acids. For the CDR3, the DNA is TGCGCCAGCTTCCTCGCGGAGGTGGGGGAAGCCGGGGAGCTGTTTTTT. The encoded protein is CASFLAEVGEAGELFF.

This clonotype was picked up a small number of times. The chain carries TRBV27 and TRBJ2-7, with D perhaps TRBD2 (6 bases). The CDR3 sequence is 15 residues long. Germline assignment: CDR1 MNHEY and CDR2 SMNVEV (reference sequence). Trimming left V 0 bases short and J 1 base short, with 10 bases between. The CDR3 sequence: CASSLSRTKSYEQYF. Written as DNA, the CDR3 is TGTGCCAGCAGTTTATCGAGGACTAAGTCCTACGAGCAGTACTTC.

V gene TRBV10-2 combines with J gene TRBJ2-7; D could derive from TRBD1 or TRBD2 (5 bases each). Trimming took off 6 bases at V and 5 bases at J, with 8 bases between the two ends. CDR3 length: 11 amino acids. Per the germline V gene, CDR1 is WSHSY and CDR2 is SAAADI. The CDR3 here is CASSEGHEQYF. CDR3 sequence (DNA): TGCGCCAGCAGCGAGGGGCACGAGCAGTACTTC.

This chain connects TRBV6-5 to TRBJ2-2; D possibly corresponds to TRBD2 (6 bases). Germline CDR1 and CDR2: MNHEY and SVGAGI. V lost 1 base, J lost 6 bases, and 9 bases lay in between. The CDR3 totals 14 residues. The CDR3 loop reads CASSYFAGSGELFF. CDR3 coding DNA: TGTGCCAGCAGTTACTTTGCGGGGTCCGGGGAGCTGTTTTTT.

The chain has TRBV10-1 and TRBJ1-1; maybe TRBD1 (5 bases). This CDR3 has 13 amino acids. Germline V gene data show CDR1 as WNHNN and CDR2 as SYGVQD (reference sequence). V dropped 6 bases and J dropped 5 bases, with 13 bases sitting between them. The CDR3 DNA reads TGCGCCAGCAGCGCCGGCAGGGTAACTGAAGCTTTCTTT. Its protein product is CASSAGRVTEAFF.

The V gene is TRBV6-2 or TRBV6-3, the J gene TRBJ1-2; possible D gene TRBD1, 6 bases. Trimming pared 0 bases from V and 2 bases from J, leaving 10 bases between. The CDR3 is made up of 15 amino acids. Looked up from germline, CDR1 is MNHEY and CDR2 is SVGEGT. The CDR3 DNA is TGTGCCAGCAGTTACTCGGGGCAGGGGAACTATGGCTACACCTTC. Residues: CASSYSGQGNYGYTF.

Judged by abundance, this clonotype is medium-sized. This chain links TRBV25-1 with TRBJ2-5; a weak D match, TRBD1 (6 bases). Germline V lookup: CDR1 MGHDK, CDR2 SYGVNS. The ends were cut back, 0 bases at V and 3 bases at J, with 11 bases in the middle. The CDR3 is made up of 15 amino acids. Here the CDR3 reads CASSEYTTGEETQYF. The CDR3 coding sequence is TGTGCCAGCAGTGAATACACGACAGGCGAAGAGACCCAGTACTTC.

A single count supports this clonotype. A much larger clone lies one base from this, so it may be a read error. CDR3 sequence: CASSFLEREAHEQCF. The CDR3 bases are TGTGCCAGCAGCTTTCTTGAGCGGGAGGCCCACGAGCAGTGCTTC. V is TRBV7-9 and J is TRBJ2-7, with 9 bases aligning to TRBD2. Germline-derived CDR1 and CDR2 are SEHNR and FQNEAQ (reference sequence). This CDR3 has 15 residues. Based on the CDR3 plus reference TRBV7-9 and TRBJ2-7, the full variable domain is DTGVSQNPRHKITKRGQNVTFRCDPISEHNRLYWYRQTLGQGPEFLTYFQNEAQLEKSRLLSDRFSAERPKGSFSTLEIQRTEQGDSAMYLCASSFLEREAHEQCFGPGTRLTVT.

By share, this clonotype ranks as medium-sized (0.01 to 0.1%). V usage is TRBV6-2 or TRBV6-3 and J usage is TRBJ2-7; possible D gene TRBD1, 5 bases. Per the germline V gene, CDR1 is MNHEY and CDR2 is SVGEGT. Trimming removed 3 bases from V and 3 bases from J, with 12 bases in between. The CDR3 contains 14 residues. Here the CDR3 reads CASSYYRGNYEQYF. CDR3 nucleotide sequence: TGTGCCAGCAGTTATTATAGGGGAAACTACGAGCAGTACTTC.